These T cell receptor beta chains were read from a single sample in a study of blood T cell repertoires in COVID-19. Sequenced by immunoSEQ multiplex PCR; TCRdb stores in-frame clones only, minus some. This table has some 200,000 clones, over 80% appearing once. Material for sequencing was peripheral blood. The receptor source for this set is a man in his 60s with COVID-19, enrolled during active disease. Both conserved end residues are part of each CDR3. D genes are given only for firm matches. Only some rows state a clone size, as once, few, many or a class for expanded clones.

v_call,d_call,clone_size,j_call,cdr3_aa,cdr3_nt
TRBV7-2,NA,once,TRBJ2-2,CASSPRRERELFF,TGTGCCAGCAGCCCACGGAGGGAAAGGGAGCTGTTTTTT
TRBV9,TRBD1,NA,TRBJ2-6,CASRAGTGVTGANVLTF,TGTGCCAGCAGGGCTGGGACAGGGGTTACTGGGGCCAACGTCCTGACTTTC
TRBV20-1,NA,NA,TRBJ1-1,CSAALGDAFF,TGCAGTGCCGCTCTAGGGGATGCTTTCTTT
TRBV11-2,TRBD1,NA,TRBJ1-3,CASSSQTPGQGNTIYF,TGTGCCAGCAGCTCTCAGACCCCGGGACAGGGAAACACCATATATTTT
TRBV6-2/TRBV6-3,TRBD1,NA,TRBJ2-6,CASSSGQGIRRANVLTF,TGTGCCAGCAGTTCGGGACAGGGTATTAGGCGGGCCAACGTCCTGACTTTC
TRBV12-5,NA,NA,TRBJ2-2,CATQGGSQTGELFF,TGTGCTACCCAGGGGGGATCCCAAACGGGGGAGCTGTTTTTT
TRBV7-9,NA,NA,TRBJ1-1,CASSPNRDTEAFF,TGTGCCAGCAGCCCCAACAGGGACACTGAAGCTTTCTTT
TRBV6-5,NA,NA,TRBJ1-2,CASSTDRSYGYTF,TGTGCCAGCAGCACCGACAGGTCTTATGGCTACACCTTC
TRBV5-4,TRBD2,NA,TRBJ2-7,CASSLGGGRGDYEQYF,TGTGCCAGCAGCTTGGGGGGCGGGAGAGGGGATTACGAGCAGTACTTC
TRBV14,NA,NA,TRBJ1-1,CASSQDYRKARGPNTEAFF,TGTGCCAGCAGCCAAGACTACAGGAAGGCCAGGGGACCGAACACTGAAGCTTTCTTT
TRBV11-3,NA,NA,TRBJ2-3,CASTPGGAGTDTQYF,TGTGCCAGCACCCCCGGGGGAGCGGGCACAGATACGCAGTATTTT
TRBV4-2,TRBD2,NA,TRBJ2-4,CASSQGWGGEENIQYF,TGTGCCAGCAGCCAAGGGTGGGGAGGGGAGGAAAACATTCAGTACTTC
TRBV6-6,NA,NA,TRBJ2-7,CASSDSSYEQYF,TGTGCCAGCAGTGACAGTTCCTACGAGCAGTACTTC
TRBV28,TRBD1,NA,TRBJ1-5,CASSLGDRGIQPQHF,TGTGCCAGCAGTTTGGGGGACAGGGGCATTCAGCCCCAGCATTTT
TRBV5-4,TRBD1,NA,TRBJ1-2,CASSLPRQGEYDGYTF,TGTGCCAGCAGCTTGCCCCGACAGGGAGAGTACGACGGCTACACCTTC
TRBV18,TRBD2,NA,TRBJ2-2,CASSPKVREGPGELFF,TGTGCCAGCTCACCAAAGGTCCGGGAGGGCCCCGGGGAGCTGTTTTTT
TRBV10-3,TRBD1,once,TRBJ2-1,CAISDPGQINNEQFF,TGTGCCATCAGTGACCCGGGACAGATAAACAATGAGCAGTTCTTC
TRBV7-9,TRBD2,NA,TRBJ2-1,CASGGGRGPLYEQFF,TGTGCCAGCGGGGGTGGGAGGGGCCCCCTCTATGAGCAGTTCTTC
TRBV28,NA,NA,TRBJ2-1,CASTRRGANNEQFF,TGTGCCAGCACCCGCCGCGGAGCCAACAATGAGCAGTTCTTC
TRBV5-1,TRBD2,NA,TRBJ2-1,CASSLALAGGGNEQFF,TGCGCCAGCAGCTTGGCTCTAGCGGGAGGAGGGAATGAGCAGTTCTTC
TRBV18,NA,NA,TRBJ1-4,CASSHPGATNEKLFF,TGTGCCAGCTCCCACCCGGGGGCAACTAATGAAAAACTGTTTTTT
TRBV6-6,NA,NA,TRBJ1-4,CASSYPGSEKLFF,TGTGCCAGCAGTTACCCGGGTAGTGAAAAACTGTTTTTT
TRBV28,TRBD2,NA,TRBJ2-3,CASSSLRTSGSTDTQYF,TGTGCCAGCAGTTCTTTGAGGACTAGCGGGAGCACAGATACGCAGTATTTT
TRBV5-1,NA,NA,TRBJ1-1,CASSLIGVGNTEAFF,TGCGCCAGCAGCTTGATAGGGGTTGGGAACACTGAAGCTTTCTTT
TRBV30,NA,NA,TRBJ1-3,CAWTAVGYTIYF,TGTGCCTGGACCGCGGTCGGCTACACCATATATTTT
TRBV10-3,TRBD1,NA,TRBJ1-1,CASAGTGPLNTEAFF,TGTGCCAGCGCAGGGACAGGGCCCTTGAACACTGAAGCTTTCTTT
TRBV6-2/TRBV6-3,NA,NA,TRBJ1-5,CASSYPLGGGSNQPQHF,TGTGCCAGCAGTTACCCCCTTGGGGGGGGAAGCAATCAGCCCCAGCATTTT
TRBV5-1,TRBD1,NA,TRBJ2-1,CASRTGWNEQFF,TGCGCCAGCAGGACAGGGTGGAATGAGCAGTTCTTC
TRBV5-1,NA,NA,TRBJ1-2,CASSLGARGYTF,TGCGCCAGCAGCTTGGGGGCTCGGGGCTACACCTTC
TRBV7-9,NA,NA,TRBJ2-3,CASSWSESADTQYF,TGTGCCAGCAGCTGGAGCGAAAGCGCAGATACGCAGTATTTT
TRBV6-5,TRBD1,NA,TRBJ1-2,CAAGQRDYGYTF,TGTGCTGCGGGACAGCGAGACTATGGCTACACCTTC
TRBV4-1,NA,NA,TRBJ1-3,CASKGDGYYSGNTIYF,TGCGCCAGCAAGGGGGACGGCTATTACTCTGGAAACACCATATATTTT
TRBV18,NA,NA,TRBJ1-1,CASSPRSTEAFF,TGTGCCAGCTCACCTAGGAGCACTGAAGCTTTCTTT
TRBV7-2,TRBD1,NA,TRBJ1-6,CASSSRRTGLNSPLHF,TGTGCCAGCAGCTCACGCCGGACAGGGCTTAATTCACCCCTCCACTTT
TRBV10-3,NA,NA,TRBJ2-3,CAISESGTSTDTQYF,TGTGCCATCAGTGAGTCGGGCACCAGCACAGATACGCAGTATTTT
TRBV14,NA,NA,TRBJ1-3,CASSQDRPGSGNTIYF,TGTGCCAGCAGCCAAGACAGGCCGGGGTCAGGAAACACCATATATTTT
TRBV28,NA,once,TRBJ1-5,CASRVGSGMPPPQHF,TGTGCCAGCAGGGTGGGGAGCGGGATGCCTCCGCCCCAGCATTTT
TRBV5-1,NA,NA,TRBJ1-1,CASSLRRDTEAFF,TGCGCCAGCAGTCTACGGAGGGACACTGAAGCTTTCTTT
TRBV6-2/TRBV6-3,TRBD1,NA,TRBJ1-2,CASSYGRGPAYGYTF,TGTGCCAGCAGTTACGGCAGGGGGCCAGCCTATGGCTACACCTTC
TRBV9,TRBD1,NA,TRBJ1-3,CASSVVGRGAGNTIYF,TGTGCCAGCAGCGTAGTGGGCAGGGGGGCTGGAAACACCATATATTTT
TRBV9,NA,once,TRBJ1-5,CASSPRGGQPQHF,TGTGCCAGCAGCCCAAGGGGCGGACAGCCCCAGCATTTT
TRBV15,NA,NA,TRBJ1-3,CATSRDGGQGGNTIYF,TGTGCCACCAGCAGAGATGGGGGACAAGGGGGAAACACCATATATTTT
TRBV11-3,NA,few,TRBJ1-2,CASSLAGGRGYTF,TGTGCCAGCAGCTTAGCTGGAGGACGGGGCTACACCTTC